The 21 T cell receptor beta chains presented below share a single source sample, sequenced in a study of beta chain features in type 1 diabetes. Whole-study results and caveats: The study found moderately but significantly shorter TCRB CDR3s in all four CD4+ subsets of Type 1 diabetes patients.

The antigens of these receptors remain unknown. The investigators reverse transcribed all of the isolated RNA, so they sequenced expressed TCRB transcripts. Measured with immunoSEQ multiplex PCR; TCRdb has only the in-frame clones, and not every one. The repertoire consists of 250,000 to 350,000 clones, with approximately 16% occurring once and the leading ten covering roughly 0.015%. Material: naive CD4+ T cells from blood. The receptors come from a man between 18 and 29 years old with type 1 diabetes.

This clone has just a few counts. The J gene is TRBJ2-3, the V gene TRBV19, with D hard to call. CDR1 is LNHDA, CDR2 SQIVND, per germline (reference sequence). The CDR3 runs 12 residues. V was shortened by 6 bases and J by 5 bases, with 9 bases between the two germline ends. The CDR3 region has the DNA TGTGCCAGTAGGTCCAGGTTAGATACGCAGTATTTT. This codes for CASRSRLDTQYF.

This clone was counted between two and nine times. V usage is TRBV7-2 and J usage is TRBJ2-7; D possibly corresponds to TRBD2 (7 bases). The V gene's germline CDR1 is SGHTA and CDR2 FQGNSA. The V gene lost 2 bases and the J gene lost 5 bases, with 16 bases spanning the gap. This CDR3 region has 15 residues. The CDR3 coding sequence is TGTGCCAGCAGCTTAAGAGGGGGGCGGGAGAACGAGCAGTACTTC. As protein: CASSLRGGRENEQYF.

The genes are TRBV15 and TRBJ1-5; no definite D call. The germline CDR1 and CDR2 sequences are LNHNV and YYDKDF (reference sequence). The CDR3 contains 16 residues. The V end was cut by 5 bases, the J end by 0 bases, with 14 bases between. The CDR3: CATSAKDYYSNQPQHF. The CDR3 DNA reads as TGTGCCACCAGCGCCAAGGATTACTATAGCAATCAGCCCCAGCATTTT.

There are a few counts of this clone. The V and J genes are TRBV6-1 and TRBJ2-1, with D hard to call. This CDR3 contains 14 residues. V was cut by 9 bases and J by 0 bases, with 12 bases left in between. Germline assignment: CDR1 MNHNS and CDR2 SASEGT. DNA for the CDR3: TGTGCCAGTTACGAGGTTTCCTCCTACAATGAGCAGTTCTTC. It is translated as CASYEVSSYNEQFF.

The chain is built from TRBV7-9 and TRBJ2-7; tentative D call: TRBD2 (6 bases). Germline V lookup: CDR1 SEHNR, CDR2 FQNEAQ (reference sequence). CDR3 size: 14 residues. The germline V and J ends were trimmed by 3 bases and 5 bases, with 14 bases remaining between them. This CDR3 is CASSLVAGKNEQYF. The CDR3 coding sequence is TGTGCCAGCAGCTTGGTCGCGGGGAAGAACGAGCAGTACTTC.

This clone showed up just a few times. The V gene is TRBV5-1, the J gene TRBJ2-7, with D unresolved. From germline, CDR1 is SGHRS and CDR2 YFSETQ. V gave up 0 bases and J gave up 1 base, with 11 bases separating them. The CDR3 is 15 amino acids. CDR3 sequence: CASSLDSLLSYEQYF. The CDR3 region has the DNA TGCGCCAGCAGCTTGGACTCGCTTCTTTCCTACGAGCAGTACTTC.

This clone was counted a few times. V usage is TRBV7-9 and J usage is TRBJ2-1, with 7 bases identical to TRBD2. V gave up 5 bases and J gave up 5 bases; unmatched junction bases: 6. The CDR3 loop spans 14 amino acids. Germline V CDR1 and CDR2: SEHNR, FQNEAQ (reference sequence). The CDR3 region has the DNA TGTGCCAGCAGCCCCCTAGCGGAAAACAATGAGCAGTTCTTC. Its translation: CASSPLAENNEQFF.

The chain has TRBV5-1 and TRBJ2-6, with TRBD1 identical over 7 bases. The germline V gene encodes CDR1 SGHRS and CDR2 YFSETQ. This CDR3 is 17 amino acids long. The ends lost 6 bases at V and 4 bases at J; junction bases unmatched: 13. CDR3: CASTKGGLVSGANVLTF. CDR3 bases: TGCGCCAGCACCAAAGGGGGCCTGGTATCCGGGGCCAACGTCCTGACTTTC.

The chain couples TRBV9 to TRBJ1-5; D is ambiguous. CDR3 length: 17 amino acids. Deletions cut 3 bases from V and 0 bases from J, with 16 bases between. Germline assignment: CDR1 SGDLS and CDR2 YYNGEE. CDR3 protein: CASSANPTRDSNQPQHF. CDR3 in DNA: TGTGCCAGCAGCGCCAACCCCACGCGGGATAGCAATCAGCCCCAGCATTTT.

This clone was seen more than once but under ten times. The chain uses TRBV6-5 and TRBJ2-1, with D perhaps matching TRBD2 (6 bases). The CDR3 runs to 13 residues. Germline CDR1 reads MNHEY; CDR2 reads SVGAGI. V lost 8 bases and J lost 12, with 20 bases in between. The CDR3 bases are TGTGCCAGCTCTCAAGGGCGGGCGGGAAGGCAGTTCTTC. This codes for CASSQGRAGRQFF.

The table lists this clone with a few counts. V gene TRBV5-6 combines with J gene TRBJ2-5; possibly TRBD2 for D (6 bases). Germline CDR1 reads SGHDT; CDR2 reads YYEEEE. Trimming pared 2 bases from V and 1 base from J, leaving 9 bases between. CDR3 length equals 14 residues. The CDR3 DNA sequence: TGTGCCAGCAGCTTCGGGACTGTCCAAGAGACCCAGTACTTC. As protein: CASSFGTVQETQYF. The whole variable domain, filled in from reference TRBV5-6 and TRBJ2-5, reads DAGVTQSPTHLIKTRGQQVTLRCSPKSGHDTVSWYQQALGQGPQFIFQYYEEEERQRGNFPDRFSGHQFPNYSSELNVNALLLGDSALYLCASSFGTVQETQYFGPGTRLLVL.

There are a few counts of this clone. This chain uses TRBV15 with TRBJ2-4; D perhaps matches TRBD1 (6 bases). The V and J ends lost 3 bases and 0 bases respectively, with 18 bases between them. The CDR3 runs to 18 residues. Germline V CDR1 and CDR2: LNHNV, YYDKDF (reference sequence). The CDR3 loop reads CATSRALQGPLAKNIQYF. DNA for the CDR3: TGTGCCACCAGCAGGGCCCTACAGGGACCCTTAGCCAAAAACATTCAGTACTTC. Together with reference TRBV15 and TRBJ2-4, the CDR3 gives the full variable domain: DAMVIQNPRYQVTQFGKPVTLSCSQTLNHNVMYWYQQKSSQAPKLLFHYYDKDFNNEADTPDNFQSRRPNTSFCFLDIRSPGLGDTAMYLCATSRALQGPLAKNIQYFGAGTRLSVL.

CDR3 sequence reads: CATRTSVNTGELFF. DNA of the CDR3: TGTGCCACCAGGACTAGCGTGAACACCGGGGAGCTGTTTTTT. The rearrangement joins TRBV10-3 to TRBJ2-2, with 9 positions matching TRBD2. This CDR3 spans 14 amino acids. V lost 10 bases, J lost 1 base, and 4 bases stayed unmatched. Germline V gene sequence: CDR1 ENHRY, CDR2 SYGVKD.

CDR3 in DNA: TGTGCCAGCTGTCTCTTCGAGGGGACAGAGCAGTTCTTC. It yields the protein CASCLFEGTEQFF. V and J are TRBV27 and TRBJ2-1, with a possible D match to TRBD1 (6 bases). Germline loops: CDR1 MNHEY, CDR2 SMNVEV (reference sequence). This CDR3 is 13 amino acids long. V lost 8 bases and J 10 bases, leaving 18 bases between the germline ends.

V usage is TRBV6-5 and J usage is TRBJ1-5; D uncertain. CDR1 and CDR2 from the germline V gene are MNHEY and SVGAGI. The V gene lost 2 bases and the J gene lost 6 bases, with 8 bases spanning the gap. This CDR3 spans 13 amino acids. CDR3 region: CASSYLEGQPQHF. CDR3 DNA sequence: TGTGCCAGCAGTTACCTCGAGGGTCAGCCCCAGCATTTT.

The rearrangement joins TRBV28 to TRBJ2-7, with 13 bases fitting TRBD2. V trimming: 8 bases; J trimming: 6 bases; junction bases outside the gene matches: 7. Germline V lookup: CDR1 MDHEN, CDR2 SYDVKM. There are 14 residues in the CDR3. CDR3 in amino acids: CASVTSGRYTEQYF. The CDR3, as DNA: TGTGCCAGCGTGACTAGCGGGAGGTATACCGAGCAGTACTTC.

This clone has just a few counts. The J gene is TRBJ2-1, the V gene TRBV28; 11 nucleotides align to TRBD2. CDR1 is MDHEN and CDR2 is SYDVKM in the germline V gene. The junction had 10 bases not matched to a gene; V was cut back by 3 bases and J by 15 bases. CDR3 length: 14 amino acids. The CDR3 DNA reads TGTGCCAGCAGTTTGGGGGTAGCGGGGGGGTTTTGGTTCTTC. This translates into CASSLGVAGGFWFF. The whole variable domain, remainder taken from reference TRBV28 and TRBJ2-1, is DVKVTQSSRYLVKRTGEKVFLECVQDMDHENMFWYRQDPGLGLRLIYFSYDVKMKEKGDIPEGYSVSREKKERFSLILESASTNQTSMYLCASSLGVAGGFWFFGPGTRLTVL.

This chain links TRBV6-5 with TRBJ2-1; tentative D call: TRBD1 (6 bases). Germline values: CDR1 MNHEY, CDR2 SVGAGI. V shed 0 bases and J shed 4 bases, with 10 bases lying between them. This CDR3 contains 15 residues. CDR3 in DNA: TGTGCCAGCAGTTACTCGATAGGACAGTACAATGAGCAGTTCTTC. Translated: CASSYSIGQYNEQFF.

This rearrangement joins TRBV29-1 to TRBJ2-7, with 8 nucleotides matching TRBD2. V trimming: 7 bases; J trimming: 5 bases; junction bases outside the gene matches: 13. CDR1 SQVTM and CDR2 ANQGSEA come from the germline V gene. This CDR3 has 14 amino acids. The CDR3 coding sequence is TGCAGCGCCGCTTGGTCTAGCGGGTACCACGAGCAGTACTTC. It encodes CSAAWSSGYHEQYF.

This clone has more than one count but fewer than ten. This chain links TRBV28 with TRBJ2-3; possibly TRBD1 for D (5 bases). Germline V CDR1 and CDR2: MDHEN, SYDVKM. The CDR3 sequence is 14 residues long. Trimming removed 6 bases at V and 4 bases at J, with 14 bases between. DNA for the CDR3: TGTGCCAGCAGGGGCCAGGGAATATCAGATACGCAGTATTTT. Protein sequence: CASRGQGISDTQYF.

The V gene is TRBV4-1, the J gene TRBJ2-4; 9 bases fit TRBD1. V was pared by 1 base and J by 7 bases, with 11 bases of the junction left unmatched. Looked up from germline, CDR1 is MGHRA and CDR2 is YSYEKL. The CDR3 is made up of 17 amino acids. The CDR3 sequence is CASSQVVLLGQGNIQYF. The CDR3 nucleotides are TGCGCCAGCAGCCAAGTCGTCCTCCTTGGACAGGGGAACATTCAGTACTTC.